Following are 11 T cell receptor beta chains from one sample sequenced in a study of T cell responses to AZD1222 COVID-19 vaccine. Profiled with immunoSEQ multiplex PCR; TCRdb holds only in-frame clones, not every one. The sample holds roughly 100,000 clones, roughly nine tenths seen once. Sample: peripheral blood, taken 28 days after the second AZD1222 dose. The receptors were gathered from an adult who received the AZD1222 COVID-19 vaccine.

The rearrangement links TRBV11-2 to TRBJ2-6; a weak D match, TRBD1 (5 bases). CDR3 size: 19 residues. Germline V CDR1 and CDR2: SGHAT, FQNNGV. The V and J ends lost 6 bases and 0 bases respectively, with 21 bases between them. DNA of the CDR3: TGTGCCAGCAGGTCTTATTCAGGGTCCAGAAGCTCTGGGGCCAACGTCCTGACTTTC. This encodes CASRSYSGSRSSGANVLTF.

This rearrangement joins TRBV7-2 to TRBJ2-1, with D perhaps matching TRBD2 (6 bases). Trimming left V 5 bases short and J 0 bases short, with 14 bases between. CDR3 length equals 16 residues. Germline CDR1 SGHTA, CDR2 FQGNSA. CDR3 DNA sequence: TGTGCCAGCAGCCTCACTAGCCAGAGCTCCTACAATGAGCAGTTCTTC. It codes for CASSLTSQSSYNEQFF.

This clone was found a few times. The rearrangement links TRBV19 to TRBJ1-4, with D possibly being TRBD1 (5 bases). This CDR3 is 13 amino acids long. V was shortened by 8 bases and J by 7 bases, with 14 bases between the two germline ends. Germline V gene sequence: CDR1 LNHDA, CDR2 SQIVND (reference sequence). CDR3 region: CASLGRETEKLFF. CDR3 in DNA: TGTGCCAGTCTCGGCAGGGAAACTGAAAAACTGTTTTTT.

This chain connects TRBV12-3 or TRBV12-4 to TRBJ1-4; D gene uncertain. Trimming pared 3 bases from V and 8 bases from J, leaving 7 bases between. CDR3 size: 12 residues. In DNA form, the CDR3 reads TGTGCCAGCAGTTTTGGGAGCGAAAAACTGTTTTTT. It encodes CASSFGSEKLFF.

The chain links TRBV28 to TRBJ2-1; the match to TRBD2 covers 11 bases. The CDR3 consists of 18 residues. Germline assignment: CDR1 MDHEN and CDR2 SYDVKM. Unmatched junction bases numbered 14, after V lost 6 bases and J lost 4 bases. The chain's CDR3 is CASSVGPLAGANYNEQFF. CDR3 in DNA: TGTGCCAGCAGCGTAGGGCCACTAGCGGGAGCAAATTACAATGAGCAGTTCTTC.

The gene calls are TRBV28 and TRBJ1-2, with D maybe TRBD1 (5 bases). The germline CDR1 and CDR2 sequences are MDHEN and SYDVKM. This CDR3 is built from 14 residues. V was clipped by 10 bases and J by 0 bases, with 15 bases between them. The CDR3 sequence: CAIIPREANYGYTF. CDR3 nucleotides: TGTGCCATTATACCCAGGGAAGCTAACTATGGCTACACCTTC.

This chain uses TRBV28 with TRBJ1-5; 7 bases map to TRBD1. After removal of 6 bases from V and 5 bases from J, the junction contained 10 bases not matched to a gene. This CDR3 has 15 amino acids. In germline, CDR1 is MDHEN, CDR2 SYDVKM. CDR3 in amino acids: CASSPRQGKDQPQHF. The CDR3 bases are TGTGCCAGCAGCCCCCGACAGGGAAAAGATCAGCCCCAGCATTTT.

This clone was seen a handful of times. The chain carries TRBV5-1 and TRBJ1-5; D is unclear. Trimming took off 0 bases at V and 9 bases at J, with 7 bases between the two ends. Germline loops: CDR1 SGHRS, CDR2 YFSETQ. The CDR3 is 12 amino acids. CDR3 residues: CASSLDEGPQHF. In DNA, the CDR3 is TGCGCCAGCAGCTTGGACGAAGGGCCCCAGCATTTT.

The chain couples TRBV18 to TRBJ1-1; weak D call: TRBD1 (6 bases). The germline V and J ends were trimmed by 1 base and 5 bases, with 14 bases remaining between them. This CDR3 is 15 amino acids long. Germline assignment: CDR1 KGHSH and CDR2 LQKENI. DNA of the CDR3: TGTGCCAGCTCACCACAACAGGGAGGGCGGACTGAAGCTTTCTTT. It encodes CASSPQQGGRTEAFF.

The J gene is TRBJ2-5, the V gene TRBV27; the D is unclear. Germline lookup yields CDR1 MNHEY and CDR2 SMNVEV (reference sequence). The CDR3 length is 12 residues. Trimming removed 6 bases from V and 7 bases from J, with 12 bases in between. For the CDR3, the DNA is TGTGCCAGCAGCCGCGCAGGTGGGACCCAGTACTTC. Residues: CASSRAGGTQYF.

J is TRBJ1-3 and V is TRBV9, with D maybe TRBD1 (6 bases). Germline V gene sequence: CDR1 SGDLS, CDR2 YYNGEE. The CDR3 contains 15 residues. V was trimmed by 4 bases and J by 1 base, leaving 12 bases between them. CDR3 protein: CASSNQGNSGNTIYF. The CDR3 bases are TGTGCCAGCAGCAATCAGGGGAATTCTGGAAACACCATATATTTT.